Here is one T cell receptor beta chain with its context. What it binds is not known. Study processing details: Junction-only immunoSEQ data arrived without quality scores, meaning filtering differed. The assay was immunoSEQ multiplex PCR, and TCRdb's table has in-frame clones only and misses some. From that table come the V and J calls and clone size; the DNA was used to work out D and trimming. Here the sample spans millions of clones, about 93% being singletons. Terminally differentiated effector memory CD45RA+ cells were excluded from the naive CD8 cells, which were CD45RO-negative and positively selected for CCR7. This record comes from a study of shared clonotypes between healthy human individuals. Study-level background: Researchers drew samples from two women and a few men aged 18 to 49. A donor's plate count was three for CD4 naive and three for CD4 memory; CD8 naive had two and CD8 memory one.

The germline gives CDR1 SEHNR, CDR2 FQNEAQ (reference sequence). V was trimmed by 8 bases and J by 8 bases, leaving 7 bases between them. The CDR3 sequence is 10 residues long. Findings and caveats of the study: Blood was the sole source, and tissue repertoires probably differ.

The material sequenced was naive CD8+ T cells from PBMCs. This clonotype was sampled from a man younger than 30 in good health. Some clones in this sample may be carry-over from other donors' samples. The rearrangement uses TRBV7-9 and TRBJ2-1; D unclear. The CDR3 spells CASGSHEQFF. Written as DNA, the CDR3 is TGTGCCAGCGGGTCTCATGAGCAGTTCTTC.